The 20 T cell receptor beta chains given below trace back to one sample, sequenced in a study of blood T cell repertoires in COVID-19. Sequencing was performed with immunoSEQ multiplex PCR; in TCRdb, only in-frame clones are kept and a portion is missing. The sample has 150,000 to 200,000 clones, about 75% seen once; the top ten hold 26%. Sequencing input: peripheral blood. All receptors come from a woman in her seventies with acute or convalescent COVID-19.

The V and J genes are TRBV7-3 and TRBJ2-2; 10 bases are a match to TRBD2. The CDR3 runs 15 residues. Germline-derived CDR1 and CDR2 are SGHTA and FQGTGA. The trim removed 5 bases at V and 4 bases at J, leaving 4 bases unmatched. The CDR3 DNA follows: TGTGCCAGCAGCCCTAGCGGGAGCGCCACCGGGGAGCTGTTTTTT. Amino acids: CASSPSGSATGELFF.

CDR3 protein: CASSGTSGPQETQYF. The CDR3 DNA sequence: TGTGCCAGCAGTGGGACTAGCGGCCCTCAAGAGACCCAGTACTTC. This rearrangement joins TRBV2 to TRBJ2-5, with 10 bases matching TRBD2. V lost 4 bases and J lost 2; bases outside the gene matches: 4. The CDR3 is 15 amino acids. CDR1 SNHLY and CDR2 FYNNEI come from the germline V gene.

The chain joins TRBV7-9 to TRBJ2-3; D is undetermined. The CDR3 is 14 residues long. Germline CDR1 SEHNR, CDR2 FQNEAQ (reference sequence). Trimming stripped 2 bases from V and 5 bases from J, with 11 bases between. The DNA for the CDR3 is TGTGCCAGCAGCTTACTAATCGCTGGAGATACGCAGTATTTT. Amino acids: CASSLLIAGDTQYF.

The V gene is TRBV6-5, the J gene TRBJ2-2; D is unclear. Germline loops: CDR1 MNHEY, CDR2 SVGAGI. The V end was cut by 8 bases, the J end by 7 bases, with 14 bases between. The CDR3 runs to 13 residues. The CDR3 region has the DNA TGTGCCAGCGGCCGTATAGCTGGCGGGGAGCTGTTTTTT. Amino acids: CASGRIAGGELFF.

The chain recombines TRBV5-6 with TRBJ2-5; D gene uncertain. This CDR3 has 11 amino acids. The V and J ends lost 2 bases and 5 bases respectively, with 4 bases between them. The V gene's germline CDR1 is SGHDT and CDR2 YYEEEE. This CDR3 reads CASSFGETQYF. In DNA form, the CDR3 reads TGTGCCAGCAGCTTCGGGGAGACCCAGTACTTC.

The gene calls are TRBV7-4 and TRBJ1-2; 8 bases line up with TRBD1. The CDR3 is made up of 18 amino acids. The V gene end was trimmed by 8 bases and the J gene end by 6 bases; junction bases not matched to a gene: 23. CDR1 and CDR2 (germline): SGHVT, SQSDAQ. The CDR3 is CASLYPPHQGARLNGYTF. CDR3 DNA sequence: TGTGCCAGCCTCTATCCCCCCCACCAGGGGGCGCGGCTCAATGGCTACACCTTC.

J is TRBJ2-3 and V is TRBV10-3; 9 bases fit TRBD2. The germline gives CDR1 ENHRY, CDR2 SYGVKD. The length of the CDR3 is 15 residues. The J segment lost 6 bases and the V segment lost 1 base, leaving 5 bases of the junction unmatched. In DNA form, the CDR3 reads TGTGCCATCAGTGAGTGGGCGGGAGGGCTGGATACGCAGTATTTT. Residues: CAISEWAGGLDTQYF.

The V gene is TRBV11-1, the J gene TRBJ2-7; the D gene is possibly TRBD1 (6 bases). V was shortened by 5 bases and J by 0 bases, with 11 bases between the two germline ends. Germline V gene sequence: CDR1 SGHAT, CDR2 FQDESV (reference sequence). The CDR3 consists of 14 residues. The CDR3 nucleotides are TGTGCCAGCAGCGCACGGACAGACTCCTACGAGCAGTACTTC. It translates to CASSARTDSYEQYF. The full variable domain, with the rest looked up from reference TRBV11-1 and TRBJ2-7, is EAEVAQSPRYKITEKSQAVAFWCDPISGHATLYWYRQILGQGPELLVQFQDESVVDDSQLPKDRFSAERLKGVDSTLKIQPAELGDSAMYLCASSARTDSYEQYFGPGTRLTVT.

This clone was counted ten times or more. CDR3 nucleotides: TGTGCCAGCAGCTTGTCAAACACTGAAGCTTTCTTT. The encoded protein is CASSLSNTEAFF. The rearrangement uses TRBV5-8 and TRBJ1-1; D gene unclear. V was shortened by 1 base and J by 2 bases, with 3 bases between the two germline ends. The CDR3 is 12 residues long. CDR1 is SGHTS and CDR2 is YDEGEE in the germline V gene.

The table lists this clone with many counts. The chain recombines TRBV2 with TRBJ1-5, with D maybe TRBD1 (6 bases). CDR1 SNHLY and CDR2 FYNNEI come from the germline V gene. The germline V and J ends were trimmed by 10 bases and 5 bases, with 15 bases remaining between them. The CDR3 sequence is 13 residues long. CDR3 DNA sequence: TGTGCCACCCAGGGGAATAGGGATCAGCCCCAGCATTTT. Translation: CATQGNRDQPQHF.

In this sample, this clone turned up many times. The genes are TRBV6-4 and TRBJ2-5; TRBD1 matches at 7 bases. The V gene end was trimmed by 7 bases and the J gene end by 2 bases; junction bases not matched to a gene: 7. The V gene's germline CDR1 is MRHNA and CDR2 SNTAGT. This CDR3 is built from 14 residues. CDR3 in DNA: TGTGCCAGCACTAAACAGGGGAGACAAGAGACCCAGTACTTC. This gives the protein CASTKQGRQETQYF.

This clone is a singleton in its sample. V is TRBV24-1 and J is TRBJ2-5; TRBD2 matches at 16 bases. The J segment lost 4 bases and the V segment lost 5 bases, leaving 6 bases of the junction unmatched. This CDR3 is 17 amino acids long. Looked up from germline, CDR1 is KGHDR and CDR2 is SFDVKD. CDR3 nucleotide sequence: TGTGCCACCAGTGCGGGGACTAGCGGGAGGGAAGGAGAGACCCAGTACTTC. Its protein is CATSAGTSGREGETQYF.

This clone was counted a single time. The chain carries TRBV10-3 and TRBJ2-1; D unresolved. The length of the CDR3 is 13 residues. Trimming took 4 bases from V and 3 from J, leaving 7 bases between them. Germline CDR1 and CDR2: ENHRY and SYGVKD. The CDR3 loop reads CAISAFSYNEQFF. CDR3 nucleotides: TGTGCCATCAGTGCTTTTAGCTACAATGAGCAGTTCTTC.

The rearrangement links TRBV27 to TRBJ1-6; the D is unclear. The CDR3 spans 15 residues. The germline V gene has CDR1 MNHEY and CDR2 SMNVEV (reference sequence). Trimming left V 6 bases short and J 6 bases short, with 15 bases between. The CDR3 coding sequence is TGTGCCAGCAGACAAGACGGGGTTATTAATTCACCCCTCCACTTT. This sequence encodes CASRQDGVINSPLHF.

The CDR3 sequence is CASSLEGQGFGNEQFF. The DNA of the CDR3 is TGTGCCAGCAGCTTAGAGGGGCAGGGTTTCGGCAATGAGCAGTTCTTC. V gene TRBV7-2 combines with J gene TRBJ2-1; perhaps TRBD1 as D (5 bases). Trimming pared 1 base from V and 6 bases from J, leaving 16 bases between. The CDR3 is 16 amino acids. CDR1 is SGHTA, CDR2 FQGNSA, per germline.

This chain connects TRBV2 to TRBJ1-1, with 12 bases lining up with TRBD1. Trimming removed 7 bases from V and 4 bases from J; junction bases left unmatched: 13. CDR3 length: 17 residues. The germline V gene encodes CDR1 SNHLY and CDR2 FYNNEI. The CDR3 here is CASNLPGQGAEGTEAFF. For the CDR3, the DNA is TGTGCCAGCAACTTACCGGGACAGGGGGCTGAGGGCACTGAAGCTTTCTTT.

The chain links TRBV7-8 to TRBJ2-1; 7 bases agree with TRBD1. The CDR3 totals 15 residues. V lost 5 bases and J lost 4; bases outside the gene matches: 8. CDR1 is SGHVS, CDR2 FQNEAQ, per germline. CDR3 sequence (DNA): TGTGCCAGCAGCCCCACCGGGACAGCATACAATGAGCAGTTCTTC. Protein: CASSPTGTAYNEQFF.

The chain couples TRBV7-2 to TRBJ2-3; TRBD2 matches at 9 bases. With V trimmed by 1 base and J by 2 bases, 7 bases remained unmatched. There are 17 residues in the CDR3. Germline values: CDR1 SGHTA, CDR2 FQGNSA. The DNA of the CDR3 is TGTGCCAGCAGCTTAGGGTTAGCGGGGGCACCCACAGATACGCAGTATTTT. It translates to CASSLGLAGAPTDTQYF.

The V and J genes are TRBV19 and TRBJ2-1, with D perhaps matching TRBD2 (7 bases). Germline CDR1 LNHDA, CDR2 SQIVND (reference sequence). This CDR3 is 13 amino acids long. The germline V and J ends were trimmed by 6 bases and 6 bases, with 12 bases remaining between them. CDR3 residues: CASREGGVNEQFF. CDR3 sequence (DNA): TGTGCCAGTAGGGAGGGGGGGGTCAATGAGCAGTTCTTC. Using reference TRBV19 and TRBJ2-1 for the parts outside the CDR3, the full variable domain is DGGITQSPKYLFRKEGQNVTLSCEQNLNHDAMYWYRQDPGQGLRLIYYSQIVNDFQKGDIAEGYSVSREKKESFPLTVTSAQKNPTAFYLCASREGGVNEQFFGPGTRLTVL.

This chain links TRBV27 with TRBJ1-1, with TRBD1 identical over 7 bases. CDR1 and CDR2 (germline): MNHEY, SMNVEV (reference sequence). CDR3 length: 15 residues. Trimming took 0 bases from V and 1 from J; bases not matched to a gene: 2. The CDR3 DNA sequence: TGTGCCAGCAGTTTATCGTCAGGGGGGAACACTGAAGCTTTCTTT. Translated: CASSLSSGGNTEAFF.